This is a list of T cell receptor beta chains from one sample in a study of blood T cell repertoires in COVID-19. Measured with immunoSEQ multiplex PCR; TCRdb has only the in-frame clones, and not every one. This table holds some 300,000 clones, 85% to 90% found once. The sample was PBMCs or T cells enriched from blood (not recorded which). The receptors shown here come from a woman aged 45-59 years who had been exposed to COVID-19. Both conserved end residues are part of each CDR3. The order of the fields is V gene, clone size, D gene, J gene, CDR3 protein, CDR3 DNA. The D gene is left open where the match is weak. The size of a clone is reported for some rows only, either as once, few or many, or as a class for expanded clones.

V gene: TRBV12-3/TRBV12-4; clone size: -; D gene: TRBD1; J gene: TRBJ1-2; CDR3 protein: CASSFAGGYGYTF; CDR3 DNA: TGTGCCAGCAGTTTTGCAGGGGGCTATGGCTACACCTTC
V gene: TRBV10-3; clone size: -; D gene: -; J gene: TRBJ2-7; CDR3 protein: CAIAPGAAYEQYF; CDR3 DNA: TGTGCCATCGCCCCGGGAGCAGCCTACGAGCAGTACTTC
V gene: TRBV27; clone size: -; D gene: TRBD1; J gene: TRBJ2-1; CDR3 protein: CASSLSLGQGFYNEQFF; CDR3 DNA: TGTGCCAGCAGTTTATCGTTGGGACAGGGATTCTACAATGAGCAGTTCTTC
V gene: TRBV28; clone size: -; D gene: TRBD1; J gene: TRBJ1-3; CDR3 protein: CASSSEGANLPNSGNTIYF; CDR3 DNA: TGTGCCAGCAGTTCCGAGGGGGCAAACCTCCCTAACTCTGGAAACACCATATATTTT
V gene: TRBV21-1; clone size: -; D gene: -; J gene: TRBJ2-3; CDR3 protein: CASSKKGRLAVKNTDTQYF; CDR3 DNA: TGTGCCAGCAGCAAAAAGGGGAGACTAGCGGTTAAAAACACAGATACGCAGTATTTT
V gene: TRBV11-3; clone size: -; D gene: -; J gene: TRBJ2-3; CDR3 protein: CASSFRGTGTDTQYF; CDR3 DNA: TGTGCCAGCAGCTTTAGAGGTACAGGGACAGATACGCAGTATTTT
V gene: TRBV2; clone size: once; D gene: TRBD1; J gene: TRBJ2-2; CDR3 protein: CASRGQGAPTGELFF; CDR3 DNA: TGTGCCAGCAGAGGACAGGGGGCTCCCACCGGGGAGCTGTTTTTT
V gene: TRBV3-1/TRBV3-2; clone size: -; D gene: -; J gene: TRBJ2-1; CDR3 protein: CASSLIGGANEQFF; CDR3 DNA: TGTGCCAGCAGCCTTATAGGGGGGGCCAATGAGCAGTTCTTC
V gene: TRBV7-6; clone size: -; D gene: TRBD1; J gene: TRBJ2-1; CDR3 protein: CASSLLYRGSYNEQFF; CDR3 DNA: TGTGCCAGCAGCCTCCTTTACAGGGGATCCTACAATGAGCAGTTCTTC
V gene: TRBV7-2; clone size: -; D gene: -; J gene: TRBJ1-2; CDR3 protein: CASSLFPPNRVPTYGYTF; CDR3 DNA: TGTGCCAGCAGCTTATTCCCCCCAAACAGGGTACCGACGTACGGCTACACCTTC
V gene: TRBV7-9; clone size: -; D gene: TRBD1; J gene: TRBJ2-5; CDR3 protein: CASSPRQGKETQYF; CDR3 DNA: TGTGCCAGCAGCCCCCGACAGGGTAAAGAGACCCAGTACTTC
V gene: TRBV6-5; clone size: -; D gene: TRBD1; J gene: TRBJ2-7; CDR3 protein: CASSTRDRDEQYF; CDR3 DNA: TGTGCCAGCAGTACCCGGGACAGAGACGAGCAGTACTTC
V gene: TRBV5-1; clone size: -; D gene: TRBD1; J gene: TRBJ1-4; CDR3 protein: CASSPGQGGLRNEKLFF; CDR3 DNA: TGCGCCAGCAGCCCCGGACAGGGGGGTCTGCGGAATGAAAAACTGTTTTTT
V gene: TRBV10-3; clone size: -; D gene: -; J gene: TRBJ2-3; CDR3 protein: CAISALWSDQGTDTQYF; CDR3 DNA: TGTGCCATCAGCGCGCTTTGGAGCGATCAAGGCACAGATACGCAGTATTTT
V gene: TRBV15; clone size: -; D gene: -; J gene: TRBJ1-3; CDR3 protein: CATSRAWGAGNTIYF; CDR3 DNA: TGTGCCACCAGCAGAGCTTGGGGAGCTGGAAACACCATATATTTT
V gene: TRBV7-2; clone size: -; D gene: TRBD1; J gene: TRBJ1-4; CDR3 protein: CASSLDRQGTRGEKLFF; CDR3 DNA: TGTGCCAGCAGCTTAGACAGACAGGGTACCCGGGGAGAAAAACTGTTTTTT
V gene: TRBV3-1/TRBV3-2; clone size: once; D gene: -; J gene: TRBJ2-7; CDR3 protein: CASSDITGSEQYF; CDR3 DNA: TGTGCCAGCAGCGATATCACAGGTAGCGAGCAGTACTTC
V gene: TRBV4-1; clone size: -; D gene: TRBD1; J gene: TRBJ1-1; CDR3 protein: CASSQTTAGTVTEAFF; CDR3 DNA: TGCGCCAGCAGCCAAACAACCGCCGGGACAGTTACTGAAGCTTTCTTT
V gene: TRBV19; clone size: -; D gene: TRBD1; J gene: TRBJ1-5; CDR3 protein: CASSRGQDNQPQHF; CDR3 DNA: TGTGCCAGTAGTAGAGGACAGGACAATCAGCCCCAGCATTTT
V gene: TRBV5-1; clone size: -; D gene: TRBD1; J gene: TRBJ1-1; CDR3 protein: CASSLDPGQVNTEAFF; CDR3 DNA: TGCGCCAGCAGCTTGGATCCCGGACAGGTGAACACTGAAGCTTTCTTT
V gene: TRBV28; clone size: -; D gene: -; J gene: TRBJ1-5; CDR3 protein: CASSFGGSRGSQPQHF; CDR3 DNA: TGTGCCAGCAGTTTTGGTGGGTCCAGGGGAAGTCAGCCCCAGCATTTT
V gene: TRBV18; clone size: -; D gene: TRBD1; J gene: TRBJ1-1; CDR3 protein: CASYEYRGPVTEAFF; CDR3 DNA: TGTGCCAGCTACGAATACAGGGGGCCCGTGACTGAAGCTTTCTTT
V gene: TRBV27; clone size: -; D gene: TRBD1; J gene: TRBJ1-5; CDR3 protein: CASSSRFRDRDVGNQPQHF; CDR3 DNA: TGTGCCAGCAGTTCAAGATTCCGGGACAGGGATGTCGGCAATCAGCCCCAGCATTTT
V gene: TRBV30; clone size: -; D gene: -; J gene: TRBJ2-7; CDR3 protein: CAWSVWDKTATYEQYF; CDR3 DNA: TGTGCCTGGAGTGTATGGGACAAGACCGCAACCTACGAGCAGTACTTC
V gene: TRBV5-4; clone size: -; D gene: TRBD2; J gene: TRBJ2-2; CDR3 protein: CASSPRRGGSSGELFF; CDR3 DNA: TGTGCCAGCAGTCCAAGGCGGGGGGGCTCCTCCGGGGAGCTGTTTTTT
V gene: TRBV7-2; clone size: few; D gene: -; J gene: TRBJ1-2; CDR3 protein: CASSLWGVNYGYTF; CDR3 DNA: TGTGCCAGCAGCTTATGGGGGGTCAACTATGGCTACACCTTC
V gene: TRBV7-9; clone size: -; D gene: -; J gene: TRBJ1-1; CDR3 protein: CASSLDVDSNTEAFF; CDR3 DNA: TGTGCCAGCAGCTTAGATGTCGACAGCAACACTGAAGCTTTCTTT
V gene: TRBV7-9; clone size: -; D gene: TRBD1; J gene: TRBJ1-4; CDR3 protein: CASSWDRGSNEKLFF; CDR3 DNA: TGTGCCAGCAGCTGGGACAGGGGGAGCAATGAAAAACTGTTTTTT
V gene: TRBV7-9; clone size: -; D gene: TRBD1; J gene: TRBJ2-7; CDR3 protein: CASSSGQPYYEQYF; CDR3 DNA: TGTGCCAGCAGCTCGGGACAGCCATACTACGAGCAGTACTTC
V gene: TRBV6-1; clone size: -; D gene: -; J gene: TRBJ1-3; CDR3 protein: CASSEGGAGTGNTIYF; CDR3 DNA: TGTGCCAGCAGTGAAGGGGGTGCAGGGACTGGAAACACCATATATTTT
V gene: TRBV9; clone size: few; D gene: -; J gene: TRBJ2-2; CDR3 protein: CASSESGSLTGELFF; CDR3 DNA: TGTGCCAGCAGCGAATCGGGGTCGTTGACCGGGGAGCTGTTTTTT